Each of the 4 T cell receptor beta chains below was sequenced from the same sample in a study of blood T cell repertoires in COVID-19. Using immunoSEQ multiplex PCR, the repertoire was profiled, and TCRdb retains in-frame clones only, with some absent. The sample records about 110,000 clones, over 75% being singletons. Sequencing was done on a sample of peripheral blood. These receptors came from a human donor in a cohort sampled during active COVID-19.

CDR3 in amino acids: CASSEVDRNNSPLHF. Here the CDR3 DNA reads TGTGCCAGCAGTGAGGTGGACAGAAATAATTCACCCCTCCACTTT. The chain links TRBV6-1 to TRBJ1-6; weak D call: TRBD1 (6 bases). This CDR3 is 15 amino acids long. V was trimmed by 3 bases and J by 5 bases, leaving 11 bases between them. Per germline, CDR1 MNHNS and CDR2 SASEGT.

The V call is TRBV6-2 or TRBV6-3, the J call TRBJ2-2; unclear D gene. CDR3 length: 13 residues. Per germline, CDR1 MNHEY and CDR2 SVGEGT. V was cut by 4 bases and J by 0 bases, with 3 bases left in between. This CDR3 is CASSFTNTGELFF. In DNA form, the CDR3 reads TGTGCCAGCAGTTTCACGAACACCGGGGAGCTGTTTTTT.

A single count supports this clone. The chain combines TRBV6-1 with TRBJ2-5; the D is unclear. The germline V and J ends were trimmed by 2 bases and 14 bases, with 12 bases remaining between them. The CDR3 covers 11 residues. The germline V gene encodes CDR1 MNHNS and CDR2 SASEGT. As DNA, the CDR3 is TGTGCCAGCAGTGAAACCGGGTCCTTTTACTTC. Translation: CASSETGSFYF.

This clone was detected a few times. The chain recombines TRBV4-1 with TRBJ2-3; 8 bases agree with TRBD1. The CDR3 has 17 residues. The V segment lost 0 bases and the J segment 1 base; nucleotides outside the gene matches: 6. Germline V lookup: CDR1 MGHRA, CDR2 YSYEKL. The CDR3 here is CASSQDHRGARTDTQYF. CDR3 in DNA: TGCGCCAGCAGCCAAGATCACAGGGGGGCGCGCACAGATACGCAGTATTTT.